This T cell receptor beta chain was recorded in a study of blood T cell repertoires in COVID-19. The table came from immunoSEQ multiplex PCR; TCRdb's copy has only in-frame clones and leaves some out. The sample records around 120,000 clones, more than 90% being singletons. The CDR3 runs 13 residues. The germline V and J ends were trimmed by 4 bases and 4 bases, with 13 bases remaining between them. Germline assignment: CDR1 SQVTM and CDR2 ANQGSEA. This clonotype was sampled from a man aged 45-60 years with active COVID-19. The gene calls are TRBV29-1 and TRBJ1-1; unclear D gene. Sequencing was carried out using peripheral blood. The CDR3 spells CSVVYSTGTEAFF. The CDR3 DNA reads as TGCAGCGTTGTGTATTCGACGGGCACTGAAGCTTTCTTT.